This T cell receptor beta chain was recovered during a study of OX40 agonist ivuxolimab in advanced cancers. Sequenced by immunoSEQ multiplex PCR; TCRdb stores in-frame clones only, minus some. The sample carries tens of thousands of clones, 70% to 90% recorded once. This CDR3 region has 13 residues. Germline-derived CDR1 and CDR2 are SGHAT and FQNNGV. Trimming cost V 2 bases and J 2 bases, with 7 bases left between them. This clonotype was sampled from an adult with an advanced solid tumor such as melanoma, head and neck, liver or kidney cancer. The gene calls are TRBV11-2 and TRBJ2-7; no definite D call. The sequencing here drew on CD4+ or CD8+ T cells sorted from blood, taken in a trial of the OX40 agonist ivuxolimab. The DNA of the CDR3 is TGTGCCAGCAGCTTAAGAACTGCCTACGAGCAGTACTTC. As protein: CASSLRTAYEQYF.